One and the same sample provided the 10 T cell receptor beta chains below, sequenced in a study of OX40 agonist ivuxolimab in advanced cancers. Here immunoSEQ multiplex PCR was the method, and the copy in TCRdb shows in-frame clones only, minus some. Of 75,000 to 100,000 clones listed, roughly 90% are singletons. This specimen was CD4+ or CD8+ T cells sorted from blood, taken in a trial of the OX40 agonist ivuxolimab. Receptors were obtained from an adult with an advanced solid tumor such as melanoma, head and neck, liver or kidney cancer.

The chain uses TRBV6-1 and TRBJ2-7, with a possible D match to TRBD1 (6 bases). The CDR3 extends over 13 amino acids. V lost 6 bases and J 5 bases, leaving 14 bases between the germline ends. Germline CDR1 reads MNHNS; CDR2 reads SASEGT. CDR3 coding DNA: TGTGCCAGCAGGGAACAGGGATACAACGAGCAGTACTTC. It translates to CASREQGYNEQYF.

This clone was seen only once. This chain joins TRBV28 and TRBJ2-3; a weak D match, TRBD2 (6 bases). From germline, CDR1 is MDHEN and CDR2 SYDVKM. V was trimmed by 4 bases and J by 1 base, leaving 18 bases between them. The CDR3 extends over 17 amino acids. CDR3 loop: CASSSWDLGGGTDTQYF. The CDR3 bases are TGTGCCAGCAGTTCCTGGGACCTCGGGGGTGGCACAGATACGCAGTATTTT.

V usage is TRBV7-3 and J usage is TRBJ2-5; the match to TRBD1 covers 9 bases. The CDR3 length is 15 residues. J was trimmed by 0 bases and V by 4 bases; bases with no gene match: 3. Germline assignment: CDR1 SGHTA and CDR2 FQGTGA. CDR3 in amino acids: CASSSGQGYQETQYF. Written as DNA, the CDR3 is TGTGCCAGCAGCTCGGGACAGGGCTACCAAGAGACCCAGTACTTC. Looking up the rest from reference TRBV7-3 and TRBJ2-5 gives the full variable domain: GAGVSQTPSNKVTEKGKYVELRCDPISGHTALYWYRQSLGQGPEFLIYFQGTGAADDSGLPNDRFFAVRPEGSVSTLKIQRTERGDSAVYLCASSSGQGYQETQYFGPGTRLLVL.

The V call is TRBV28, the J call TRBJ2-2; perhaps TRBD2 as D (6 bases). CDR1 and CDR2 from the germline V gene are MDHEN and SYDVKM. The CDR3 totals 15 residues. The V end lost 3 bases, the J end lost 1 base, and 9 bases lay between the germline ends. CDR3 in amino acids: CASSLKRVNTGELFF. The CDR3 region has the DNA TGTGCCAGCAGTTTGAAGCGGGTGAACACCGGGGAGCTGTTTTTT.

This clone has just one count. The chain joins TRBV6-5 to TRBJ2-1; D perhaps matches TRBD1 (6 bases). CDR1 MNHEY and CDR2 SVGAGI come from the germline V gene. The V gene lost 6 bases and the J gene lost 3 bases, with 9 bases spanning the gap. CDR3 length: 13 amino acids. The CDR3 here is CASSLDSYNEQFF. CDR3 coding DNA: TGTGCCAGCAGCCTGGACAGCTACAATGAGCAGTTCTTC.

The chain links TRBV6-5 to TRBJ1-2; D call uncertain. The V end was cut by 3 bases, the J end by 8 bases, with 16 bases between. From germline, CDR1 is MNHEY and CDR2 SVGAGI. The CDR3 covers 14 residues. The CDR3 reads CASSYSGPEYGYTF. CDR3 nucleotide sequence: TGTGCCAGCAGTTATTCAGGCCCCGAGTACGGCTACACCTTC.

This sequence joins TRBV6-5 and TRBJ2-7; the D is unclear. Germline V gene lookup returns CDR1 MNHEY and CDR2 SVGAGI. Trimming shortened V by 7 bases and J by 1 base, and 17 bases separated the two germline ends. The length of the CDR3 is 15 residues. CDR3 DNA sequence: TGTGCCAGCATGTACCGTGTTGAAAGGTCCTACGAGCAGTACTTC. This encodes CASMYRVERSYEQYF.

The chain employs TRBV12-5 and TRBJ2-3; tentative D call: TRBD2 (5 bases). V was shortened by 0 bases and J by 0 bases, with 16 bases between the two germline ends. The germline CDR1 and CDR2 sequences are LGHNT and FRNRAP. This CDR3 contains 18 residues. The CDR3 loop reads CASGLVLDGRTSTDTQYF. Here the CDR3 DNA reads TGTGCTAGTGGTTTGGTACTAGATGGGAGAACTAGCACAGATACGCAGTATTTT. Full variable domain (remainder filled in from reference TRBV12-5 and TRBJ2-3): DARVTQTPRHKVTEMGQEVTMRCQPILGHNTVFWYRQTMMQGLELLAYFRNRAPLDDSGMPKDRFSAEMPDATLATLKIQPSEPRDSAVYFCASGLVLDGRTSTDTQYFGPGTRLTVL.

The J gene is TRBJ2-7, the V gene TRBV27; possibly TRBD2 for D (5 bases). The V end was cut by 7 bases, the J end by 3 bases, with 13 bases between. Germline loops: CDR1 MNHEY, CDR2 SMNVEV (reference sequence). CDR3 size: 13 residues. CDR3 in amino acids: CASNSVGDYEQYF. The CDR3 DNA is TGTGCCAGCAACTCGGTCGGGGACTACGAGCAGTACTTC.

The chain links TRBV5-4 to TRBJ1-6, with 9 nucleotides matching TRBD1. Trimming cost V 3 bases and J 7 bases; bases outside gene matches: 2. Germline loops: CDR1 SGHNT, CDR2 YYREEE (reference sequence). The CDR3 runs 14 residues. The CDR3 loop is CASSWGTGNSPLHF. CDR3 nucleotides: TGTGCCAGCAGCTGGGGGACAGGGAATTCACCCCTCCACTTT.